This T cell receptor beta chain was recovered during a study of blood T cells in healthy people across ages. Study-level findings and limits: A roughly linear fall in TCR beta diversity per million T cells was seen with increasing age. PBMCs left unsorted prevented a conclusive naive versus antigen-experienced comparison.

For the second PCR, which ran for roughly 7 to 11 cycles, a sample-barcoded 5' primer and a J-beta primer mix were used. Each CDR3 protein is one row after TCRdb ran MiXCR on the 5' RACE reads. The top ten clones hold approximately 15% of a sample with hundreds of thousands of distinct CDR3 sequences, about 50% of them seen once. This clonotype was recorded many times. The antigen is unknown. V dropped 1 base and J dropped 6; count of bases not matched to a gene: 4. The CDR3 spans 14 residues. The J gene is TRBJ2-3, the V gene TRBV12-3 or TRBV12-4; TRBD2 matches 7 bases. This clonotype was obtained from a woman older than 75 in good health. Sequenced: blood. CDR3 in amino acids: CASSLGGGEDTQYF. The CDR3 DNA reads TGTGCCAGCAGTTTAGGGGGAGGGGAGGATACGCAGTATTTT.